This T cell receptor beta chain was identified in a study of cytomegalovirus exposure and HLA in healthy donors. To note about this clone: Its antigen is unidentified. The sample carries other DNA sequences with the same CDR3.

Trimming took 6 bases from V and 1 from J, leaving 6 bases between them. The germline V gene has CDR1 MNHEY and CDR2 SVGAGI. The CDR3 consists of 12 residues. PCR was performed using 60 Vbeta and 13 Jbeta primers. Sequencing was performed with immunoSEQ multiplex PCR; in TCRdb, only in-frame clones are kept and a portion is missing. The data show about 190,000 clones, about nine tenths seen once. Study-level points and caveats: Follow-up analysis later connected one missense variant in DCLRE1C with trimming of TCR beta V- and J-genes. Cytomegalovirus-associated TCR beta chains were listed, numbering 150 to 200. A later analysis found TCR association rates differed by HLA locus, highest for DRB1 and lowest for HLA-C.

This sequence joins TRBV6-5 and TRBJ1-1; D is possibly TRBD1 (6 bases). Input material: PBMCs. This receptor was identified in a young man in good health and CMV-seronegative. In DNA, the CDR3 is TGTGCCAGCAGCAGGGGGAACACTGAAGCTTTCTTT. Amino acid sequence: CASSRGNTEAFF.